These 22 T cell receptor beta chains share one sample of origin, sequenced in a study of OX40 agonist ivuxolimab in advanced cancers. The repertoire was sequenced with immunoSEQ multiplex PCR; TCRdb's copy has only in-frame clones and lacks some. This table holds around 59,000 clones, about 89% found once. Sequenced material: CD4+ or CD8+ T cells sorted from blood, taken in a trial of the OX40 agonist ivuxolimab. Receptors originate from an adult with an advanced solid tumor such as melanoma, head and neck, liver or kidney cancer.

DNA of the CDR3: TGTGCCAGCAGCCCGGATCGGAACACCATATATTTT. Its translation is CASSPDRNTIYF. The chain recombines TRBV7-2 with TRBJ1-3; D gene ambiguous. The CDR3 covers 12 residues. Trimming shortened V by 5 bases and J by 7 bases, and 9 bases separated the two germline ends. From germline, CDR1 is SGHTA and CDR2 FQGNSA.

The chain links TRBV6-5 to TRBJ2-5; D assignment may be TRBD1 or TRBD2 (5 bases each). CDR1 is MNHEY, CDR2 SVGAGI, per germline. Trimming took 8 bases from V and 0 from J, leaving 10 bases between them. The CDR3 has 13 amino acids. The CDR3: CASEEGNQETQYF. CDR3 DNA: TGTGCCAGCGAAGAGGGGAACCAAGAGACCCAGTACTTC.

As for this clone: The junction differs from germline at one of its ends, possibly a read error. The identical CDR3 is also encoded by other nucleotide sequences in the sample. The chain couples TRBV9 to TRBJ2-7, with a tentative D call TRBD2 (6 bases). Germline V gives CDR1 SGDLS, CDR2 YYNGEE. This CDR3 has 16 residues. CDR3 sequence (DNA): TGTGCCAGCAGTGTAGCCCTCGGACCTAACGCGGGGGAGCAGTACTTC. Its translation is CASSVALGPNAGEQYF.

The rearrangement links TRBV28 to TRBJ2-7, with D hard to call. Deletions cut 3 bases from V and 8 bases from J, with 17 bases between. The CDR3 contains 14 residues. Germline CDR1 is MDHEN and CDR2 is SYDVKM. The CDR3 DNA reads as TGTGCCAGCAGTTTTGCGCGTGCACTAATTCAGCAGTACTTC. It is translated as CASSFARALIQQYF.

CDR3 in DNA: TGTGCCAGCAGCCTGGGACTAGCGTTCCAAGAGACCCAGTACTTC. Its protein product is CASSLGLAFQETQYF. V gene TRBV6-5 combines with J gene TRBJ2-5, with 10 bases lining up with TRBD2. The CDR3 totals 15 residues. The V gene's germline CDR1 is MNHEY and CDR2 SVGAGI. The ends lost 6 bases at V and 1 base at J; junction bases unmatched: 5.

The sample holds one count of this clone. V usage is TRBV4-1 and J usage is TRBJ1-2; TRBD1 agrees at 8 bases. Trimming at V came to 0 bases and at J to 8 bases, leaving 2 bases not matched to a gene. CDR1 is MGHRA and CDR2 is YSYEKL in the germline V gene. The CDR3 loop spans 13 amino acids. The CDR3 region has the DNA TGCGCCAGCAGCCAAGAAGACAGGGGCGGCTACACCTTC. Its translation: CASSQEDRGGYTF.

This sequence joins TRBV19 and TRBJ2-7; 10 bases line up with TRBD1. This CDR3 is 17 amino acids long. The germline V gene encodes CDR1 LNHDA and CDR2 SQIVND (reference sequence). With V trimmed by 5 bases and J by 3 bases, 13 bases remained unmatched. CDR3 nucleotides: TGTGCCAGTAGTCCACCCCGGACAGGGGGAGGTATCTACGAGCAGTACTTC. It is translated as CASSPPRTGGGIYEQYF.

This chain connects TRBV6-4 to TRBJ2-1; TRBD1 agrees at 7 bases. The germline gives CDR1 MRHNA, CDR2 SNTAGT. V was pared by 3 bases and J by 3 bases, with 2 bases of the junction left unmatched. This CDR3 contains 14 residues. The CDR3 loop is CASSEGGGYNEQFF. CDR3 DNA: TGTGCCAGCAGTGAAGGGGGCGGCTACAATGAGCAGTTCTTC.

The V call is TRBV7-2, the J call TRBJ2-1; the match to TRBD2 covers 10 bases. This CDR3 contains 16 residues. Per germline, CDR1 SGHTA and CDR2 FQGNSA. J was trimmed by 3 bases and V by 1 base; bases with no gene match: 3. The CDR3 protein is CASSLVRTSGYNEQFF. CDR3 DNA: TGTGCCAGCAGCTTAGTGAGGACTAGCGGCTACAATGAGCAGTTCTTC.

This sequence joins TRBV5-4 and TRBJ1-5; 7 nucleotides agree with TRBD1. The CDR3 runs to 14 residues. V trimming: 4 bases; J trimming: 7 bases; junction bases outside the gene matches: 8. The germline CDR1 and CDR2 sequences are SGHNT and YYREEE (reference sequence). The CDR3 sequence is CASSTGVNDQPQHF. CDR3 sequence (DNA): TGTGCCAGCAGCACAGGGGTAAATGACCAGCCCCAGCATTTT.

The CDR3 spells CASSLIQGVGTEAFF. The DNA of the CDR3 is TGTGCCAGCAGCCTAATACAGGGCGTAGGCACTGAAGCTTTCTTT. J is TRBJ1-1 and V is TRBV6-1, with D maybe TRBD1 (6 bases). Per the germline V gene, CDR1 is MNHNS and CDR2 is SASEGT. There are 15 residues in the CDR3. Trimming took 6 bases from V and 4 from J, leaving 18 bases between them.

V and J are TRBV21-1 and TRBJ2-1; the table's D call, TRBD2, was not checked against the DNA. TRBV21-1 is annotated as a pseudogene. The CDR3 extends over 14 amino acids. The CDR3 DNA sequence: TGTGCCAGCAGCAAAGTTAGGCGGGAGGATGAGCAGTTCTTC. It encodes CASSKVRREDEQFF.

The genes are TRBV18 and TRBJ1-5, with D maybe TRBD1 (5 bases). The germline CDR1 and CDR2 sequences are KGHSH and LQKENI. The germline V and J ends were trimmed by 6 bases and 9 bases, with 12 bases remaining between them. The CDR3 sequence is 12 residues long. The CDR3 DNA reads as TGTGCCAGCTCCCCCCGGGACGGGCCCCAGCATTTT. Translation: CASSPRDGPQHF.

The rearrangement uses TRBV27 and TRBJ2-1; D is ambiguous. The ends were cut back, 7 bases at V and 4 bases at J, with 5 bases in the middle. The CDR3 consists of 11 residues. Germline V gene sequence: CDR1 MNHEY, CDR2 SMNVEV (reference sequence). CDR3 sequence: CASTDYNEQFF. DNA for the CDR3: TGTGCCAGCACCGATTACAATGAGCAGTTCTTC.

The V and J genes are TRBV28 and TRBJ2-3; no clear D. Germline CDR1 is MDHEN and CDR2 is SYDVKM. The CDR3 is 15 residues long. Trimming removed 5 bases from V and 0 bases from J, with 12 bases in between. The CDR3 reads CASSRFPASTDTQYF. CDR3 nucleotides: TGTGCCAGCAGTCGATTTCCAGCTAGCACAGATACGCAGTATTTT. The variable domain in full, completed from reference TRBV28 and TRBJ2-3, reads DVKVTQSSRYLVKRTGEKVFLECVQDMDHENMFWYRQDPGLGLRLIYFSYDVKMKEKGDIPEGYSVSREKKERFSLILESASTNQTSMYLCASSRFPASTDTQYFGPGTRLTVL.

V usage is TRBV19 and J usage is TRBJ1-5, with TRBD1 as a possible D gene (5 bases). V was cut by 8 bases and J by 6 bases, with 20 bases left in between. CDR3 size: 15 residues. Germline V gene data show CDR1 as LNHDA and CDR2 as SQIVND (reference sequence). CDR3 loop: CASHPPDSPGQPQHF. The CDR3 region has the DNA TGTGCCAGTCACCCTCCCGACAGTCCGGGTCAGCCCCAGCATTTT. Supplemented by reference TRBV19 and TRBJ1-5, the full variable domain reads DGGITQSPKYLFRKEGQNVTLSCEQNLNHDAMYWYRQDPGQGLRLIYYSQIVNDFQKGDIAEGYSVSREKKESFPLTVTSAQKNPTAFYLCASHPPDSPGQPQHFGDGTRLSIL.

The genes are TRBV6-6 and TRBJ2-3; perhaps TRBD1 as D (6 bases). Between the trimmed V and J ends, which lost 6 bases and 7 bases, there was a span of 11 bases. The germline gives CDR1 MNHNY, CDR2 SVGAGI (reference sequence). The CDR3 extends over 12 amino acids. The CDR3 bases are TGTGCCAGCAGACCACAGGGAAATACGCAGTATTTT. The encoded protein is CASRPQGNTQYF.

The chain is built from TRBV11-3 and TRBJ2-1; 7 nucleotides match TRBD1. Trimming cost V 1 base and J 6 bases; bases outside gene matches: 9. This CDR3 has 16 residues. In germline, CDR1 is SGHNT, CDR2 YENEEA. The CDR3 DNA is TGTGCCAGCAGCTTAGGTCTACAGGGGTTCGGCAATGAGCAGTTCTTC. This encodes CASSLGLQGFGNEQFF.

In this sample, this clone turned up a few times. This chain joins TRBV11-2 and TRBJ2-1; D gene uncertain. V lost 3 bases and J 1 base, leaving 10 bases between the germline ends. CDR3 size: 15 residues. From germline, CDR1 is SGHAT and CDR2 FQNNGV. CDR3 in amino acids: CASSFGFSSYNEQFF. DNA for the CDR3: TGTGCCAGCAGCTTCGGGTTTTCTTCCTACAATGAGCAGTTCTTC.

The chain employs TRBV11-2 and TRBJ2-7; no clear D gene. In germline, CDR1 is SGHAT, CDR2 FQNNGV. Trimming stripped 2 bases from V and 4 bases from J, with 9 bases between. The CDR3 extends over 13 amino acids. In DNA, the CDR3 is TGTGCCAGCAGCTTAAACAGAGAATACGAGCAGTACTTC. Protein product: CASSLNREYEQYF.

The chain is built from TRBV6-6 and TRBJ2-1, with D maybe TRBD2 (5 bases). The germline gives CDR1 MNHNY, CDR2 SVGAGI (reference sequence). This CDR3 has 16 amino acids. V gave up 7 bases and J gave up 8 bases, with 24 bases separating them. CDR3 sequence (DNA): TGTGCCAGCAATTCCGTGGGCGTGAGGAGGTCCCATGAGCAGTTCTTC. This sequence encodes CASNSVGVRRSHEQFF.

A single count supports this clone. This sequence joins TRBV11-3 and TRBJ1-1, with D unclear. This CDR3 is 13 amino acids long. V was cut by 5 bases and J by 5 bases, with 12 bases left in between. Germline CDR1 is SGHNT and CDR2 is YENEEA. CDR3 coding DNA: TGTGCCAGCAGCCCCAATCCCCGGACTGAAGCTTTCTTT. Translated: CASSPNPRTEAFF.